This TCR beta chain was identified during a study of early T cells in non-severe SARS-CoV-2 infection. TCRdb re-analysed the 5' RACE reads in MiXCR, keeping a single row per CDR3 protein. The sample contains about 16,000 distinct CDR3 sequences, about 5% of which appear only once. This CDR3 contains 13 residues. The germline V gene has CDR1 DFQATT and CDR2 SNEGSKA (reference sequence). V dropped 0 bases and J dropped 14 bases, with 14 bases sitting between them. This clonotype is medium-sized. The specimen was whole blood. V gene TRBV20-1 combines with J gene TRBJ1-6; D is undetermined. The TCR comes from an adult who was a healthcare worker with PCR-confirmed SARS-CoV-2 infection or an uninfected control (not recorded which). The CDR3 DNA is TGCAGTGCTAGAGATTCGGGTATCGGGGCCCTCCACTTT. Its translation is CSARDSGIGALHF.